Listed here are 2 T cell receptor beta chains from one sample, sequenced in a study of naive and memory T cell subsets. Two oligonucleotides, mixed equimolar, formed the beta constant-region primer covering TRBC1 and TRBC2. TCRdb used MiXCR to reprocess the UMI-ligation and nested PCR reads, holding one entry per CDR3 protein. The sample yields 120,000 to 150,000 distinct CDR3 sequences, approximately 15% seen once. Sequencing used naive CD4+ T cells from blood. Every receptor here comes from a human donor in good health.

A single count supports this clonotype. The chain carries TRBV20-1 and TRBJ2-7, with D perhaps assigned TRBD1 or TRBD2 (5 bases each). Between the trimmed V and J ends, which lost 3 bases and 6 bases, there was a span of 12 bases. The CDR3 extends over 12 amino acids. Germline V lookup: CDR1 DFQATT, CDR2 SNEGSKA (reference sequence). The CDR3 protein is CSASGTPSEQYF. The CDR3 DNA reads as TGCAGTGCTAGTGGGACCCCCTCCGAGCAGTACTTC.

The chain recombines TRBV7-2 with TRBJ1-1, with a weak D call TRBD1 (5 bases). Germline CDR1 is SGHTA and CDR2 is FQGNSA. The CDR3 consists of 14 residues. Trimming pared 3 bases from V and 2 bases from J, leaving 10 bases between. CDR3 DNA: TGTGCCAGCAGCTTCCGGAGGGGAAACACTGAAGCTTTCTTT. This gives the protein CASSFRRGNTEAFF.